The entry below gives a single T cell receptor beta chain sequence along with its context. Its antigen is currently unknown. The sample originates from a study of cytomegalovirus exposure and HLA in healthy donors. A multiplex PCR was run with 60 Vbeta primers and 13 Jbeta primers. TCRdb's table, derived via immunoSEQ multiplex PCR, lists solely in-frame clones and lacks some. Altogether about 100,000 clones are present, 65% to 90% being singletons, with the ten largest covering less than 4.5%. The study's findings and limits: In a later analysis, TCR beta V- and J-gene trimming showed a link to a missense DCLRE1C variant. A prior analysis recorded that most TCR beta V segments were productive about 87% or about 30% of the time. A list of 164 TCR beta chains associated with cytomegalovirus was given.

The source of this sequence is a woman aged 65 to 85 in good health and CMV-seropositive. Sequencing was done on a sample of PBMCs.

CDR3 DNA sequence: TGTGCCAGCTCACCACCGACAGGGGGCATTTTTTTCTCTGGGGCCAACGTCCTGACTTTC. Its protein product is CASSPPTGGIFFSGANVLTF. This sequence joins TRBV18 and TRBJ2-6, with 10 positions matching TRBD1. The germline V gene has CDR1 KGHSH and CDR2 LQKENI. Trimming removed 0 bases from V and 0 bases from J; junction bases left unmatched: 8. This CDR3 contains 20 residues.